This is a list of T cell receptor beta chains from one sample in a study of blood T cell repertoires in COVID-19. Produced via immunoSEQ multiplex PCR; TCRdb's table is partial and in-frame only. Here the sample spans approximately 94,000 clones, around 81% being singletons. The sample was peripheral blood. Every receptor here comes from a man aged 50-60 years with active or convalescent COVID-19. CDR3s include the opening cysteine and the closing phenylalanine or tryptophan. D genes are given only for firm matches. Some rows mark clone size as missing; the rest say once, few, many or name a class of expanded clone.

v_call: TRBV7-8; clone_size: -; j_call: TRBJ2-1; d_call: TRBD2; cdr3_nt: TGTGCCAGCAGCGGCAGGACTAGCGGGACAAGTAGTGAGCAGTTCTTC; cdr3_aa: CASSGRTSGTSSEQFF
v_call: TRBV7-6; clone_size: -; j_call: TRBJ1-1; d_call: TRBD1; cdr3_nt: TGTGCCAGCAGCTTGACAGGGGGTATAGACACTGAAGCTTTCTTT; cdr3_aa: CASSLTGGIDTEAFF
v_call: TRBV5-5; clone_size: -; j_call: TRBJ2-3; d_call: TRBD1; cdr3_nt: TGTGCCAGCAGCCTCCGGGACAGGAGCACAGATACGCAGTATTTT; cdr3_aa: CASSLRDRSTDTQYF
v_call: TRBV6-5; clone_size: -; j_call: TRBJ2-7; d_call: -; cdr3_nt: TGTGCCAGCAGTTACGTATTTACCTCCAAGGAGGAGCAGTACTTC; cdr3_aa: CASSYVFTSKEEQYF
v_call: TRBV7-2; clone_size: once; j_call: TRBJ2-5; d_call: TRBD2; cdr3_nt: TGTGCCAGCAGCTTAGTTGCGGGAGATGGAGAGACCCAGTACTTC; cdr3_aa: CASSLVAGDGETQYF
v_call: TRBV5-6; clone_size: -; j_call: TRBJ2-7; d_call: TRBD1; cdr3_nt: TGTGCCAGCAGCTTGATGGGACAGGGGTACGAGCAGTACTTC; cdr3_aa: CASSLMGQGYEQYF
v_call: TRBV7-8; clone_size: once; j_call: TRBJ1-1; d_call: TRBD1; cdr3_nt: TGTGCCAGCAGCTTACAGGGGGACACTGAAGCTTTCTTT; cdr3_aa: CASSLQGDTEAFF
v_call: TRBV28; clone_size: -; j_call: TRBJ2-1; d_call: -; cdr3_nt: TGTGCCAGCAGTTCTAGTGTTGCGGGGGCCTCCTACAATGAGCAGTTCTTC; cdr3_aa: CASSSSVAGASYNEQFF
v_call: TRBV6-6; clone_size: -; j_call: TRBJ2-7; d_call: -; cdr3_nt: TGTGCCAGCAGCCGCGGCGGGACGAGCTCCTACGAGCAGTACTTC; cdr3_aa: CASSRGGTSSYEQYF
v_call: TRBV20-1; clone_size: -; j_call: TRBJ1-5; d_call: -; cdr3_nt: TGCAGTGCTAGTGACGGTCAGCCCCAGCATTTT; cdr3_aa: CSASDGQPQHF
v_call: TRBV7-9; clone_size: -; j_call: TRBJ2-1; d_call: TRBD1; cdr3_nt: TGTGCCAGCAGCCTACGATGGGACAGCCCTACGTTCTTC; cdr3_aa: CASSLRWDSPTFF
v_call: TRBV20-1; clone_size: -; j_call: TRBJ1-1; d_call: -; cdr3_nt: TGCAGTGCTCAGGATAACACTGAAGCTTTCTTT; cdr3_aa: CSAQDNTEAFF
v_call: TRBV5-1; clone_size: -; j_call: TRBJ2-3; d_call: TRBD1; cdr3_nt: TGCGCCAGCAGCTTGGGAGGGACAGGGGGCACAGATACGCAGTATTTT; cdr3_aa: CASSLGGTGGTDTQYF
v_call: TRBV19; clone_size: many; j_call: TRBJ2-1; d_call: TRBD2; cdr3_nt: TGTGCCAGTAGTGTTCCTAGCGGGGGCTCCTACAATGAGCAGTTCTTC; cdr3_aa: CASSVPSGGSYNEQFF
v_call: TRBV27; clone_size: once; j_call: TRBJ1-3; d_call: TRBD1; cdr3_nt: TGTGCCAGCAGTTTATCGGGGACAGGGCCAGGAAACACCATATATTTT; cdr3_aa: CASSLSGTGPGNTIYF
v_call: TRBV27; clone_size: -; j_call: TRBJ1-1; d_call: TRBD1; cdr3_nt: TGTGCCAGCAGCCGTCGGGACAGGAACACTGAAGCTTTCTTT; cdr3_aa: CASSRRDRNTEAFF
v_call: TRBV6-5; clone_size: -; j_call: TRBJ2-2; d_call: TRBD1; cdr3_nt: TGTGCCAGCAGGACAGGGGGTTTAGCCGGGGAGCTGTTTTTT; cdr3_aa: CASRTGGLAGELFF
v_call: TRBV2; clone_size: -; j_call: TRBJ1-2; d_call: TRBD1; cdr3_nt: TGTGCCAGCAGTGGCACAGGGGCGGGGTATGGCTACACCTTC; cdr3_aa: CASSGTGAGYGYTF
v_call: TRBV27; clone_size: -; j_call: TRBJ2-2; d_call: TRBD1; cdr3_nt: TGTGCCAGCGGGCGACAGGGGAACACCGGGGAGCTGTTTTTT; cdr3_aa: CASGRQGNTGELFF
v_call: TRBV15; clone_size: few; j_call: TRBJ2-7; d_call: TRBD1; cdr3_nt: TGTGCCACCAGCAGGGACAGGCCTAGCTCCTACGAGCAGTACTTC; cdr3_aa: CATSRDRPSSYEQYF